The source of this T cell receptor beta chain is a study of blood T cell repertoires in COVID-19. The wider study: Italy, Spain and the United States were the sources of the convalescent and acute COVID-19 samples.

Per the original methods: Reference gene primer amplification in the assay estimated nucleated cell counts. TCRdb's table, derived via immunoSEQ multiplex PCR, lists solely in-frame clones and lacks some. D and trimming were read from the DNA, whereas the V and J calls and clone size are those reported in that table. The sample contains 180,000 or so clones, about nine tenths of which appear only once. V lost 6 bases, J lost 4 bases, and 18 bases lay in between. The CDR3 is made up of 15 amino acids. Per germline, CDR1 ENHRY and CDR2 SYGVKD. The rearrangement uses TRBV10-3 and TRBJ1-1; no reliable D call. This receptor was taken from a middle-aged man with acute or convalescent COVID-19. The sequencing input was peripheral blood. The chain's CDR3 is CAIRLDREGGTEAFF. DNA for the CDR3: TGTGCCATCAGACTGGACCGGGAGGGTGGCACTGAAGCTTTCTTT.